This T cell receptor (beta chain) was observed in a study of blood T cell repertoires in COVID-19. The overall study: From the United States, Italy and Spain came samples of acute and convalescent COVID-19.

Profiling relied on immunoSEQ multiplex PCR, and the TCRdb table lists in-frame clones only, not all of them. In the table there are around 280,000 clones, roughly 86% of which are singletons. The TCR comes from a woman aged 25 to 39 who had recovered from COVID-19. The specimen sequenced was peripheral blood.

CDR3: CAISIQGAGNTIYF. The CDR3 DNA reads TGTGCCATCAGTATACAAGGGGCTGGAAACACCATATATTTT. This rearrangement joins TRBV10-3 to TRBJ1-3, with D possibly being TRBD1 (5 bases). Germline CDR1 and CDR2: ENHRY and SYGVKD. This CDR3 contains 14 residues. Trimming removed 5 bases at V and 2 bases at J, with 10 bases between.